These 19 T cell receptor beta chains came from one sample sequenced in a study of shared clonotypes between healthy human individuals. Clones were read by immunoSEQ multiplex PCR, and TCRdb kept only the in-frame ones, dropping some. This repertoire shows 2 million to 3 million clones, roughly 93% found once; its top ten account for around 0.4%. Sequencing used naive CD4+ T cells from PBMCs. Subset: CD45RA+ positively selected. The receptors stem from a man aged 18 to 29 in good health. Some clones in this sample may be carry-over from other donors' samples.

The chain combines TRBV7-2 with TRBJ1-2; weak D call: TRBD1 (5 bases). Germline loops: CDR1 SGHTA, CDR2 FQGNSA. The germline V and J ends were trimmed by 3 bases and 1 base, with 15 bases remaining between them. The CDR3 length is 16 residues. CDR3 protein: CASSFLPTEFNYGYTF. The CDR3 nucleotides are TGTGCCAGCAGCTTCCTCCCGACAGAATTTAACTATGGCTACACCTTC.

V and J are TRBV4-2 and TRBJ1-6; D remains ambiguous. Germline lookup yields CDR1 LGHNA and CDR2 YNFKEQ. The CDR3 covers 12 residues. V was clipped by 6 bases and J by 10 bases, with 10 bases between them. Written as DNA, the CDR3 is TGTGCCAGCAGTAGAGAAGCCTCACCCCTCCACTTT. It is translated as CASSREASPLHF.

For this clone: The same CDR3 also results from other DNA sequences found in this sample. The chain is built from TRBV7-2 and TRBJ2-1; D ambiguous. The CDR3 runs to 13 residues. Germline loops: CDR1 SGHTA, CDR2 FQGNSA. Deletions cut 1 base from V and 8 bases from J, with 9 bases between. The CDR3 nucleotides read TGTGCCAGCAGCTTAGGGGGTCTCGATGAGCAGTTCTTC. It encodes CASSLGGLDEQFF.

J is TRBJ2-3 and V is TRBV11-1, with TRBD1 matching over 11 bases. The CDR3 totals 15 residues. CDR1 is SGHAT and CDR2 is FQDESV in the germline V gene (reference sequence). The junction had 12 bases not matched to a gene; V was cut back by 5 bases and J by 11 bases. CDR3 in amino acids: CASSKPGQGVTKQYF. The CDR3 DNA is TGTGCCAGCAGCAAGCCGGGACAGGGGGTGACTAAGCAGTATTTT.

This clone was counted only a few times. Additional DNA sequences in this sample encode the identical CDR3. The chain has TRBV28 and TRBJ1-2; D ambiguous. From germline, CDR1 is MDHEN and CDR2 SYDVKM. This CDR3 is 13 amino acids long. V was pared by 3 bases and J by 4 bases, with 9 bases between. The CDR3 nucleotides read TGTGCCAGCAGTTTGGGCCGAGCCTATGGCTACACCTTC. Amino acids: CASSLGRAYGYTF.

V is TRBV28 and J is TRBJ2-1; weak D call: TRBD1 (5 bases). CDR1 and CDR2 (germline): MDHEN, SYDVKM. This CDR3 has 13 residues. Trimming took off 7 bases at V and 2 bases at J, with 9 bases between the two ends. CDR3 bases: TGTGCCAGCACCCCGGACACCTACAATGAGCAGTTCTTC. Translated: CASTPDTYNEQFF.

CDR3 protein: CASSLRDRATYEQYF. DNA for the CDR3: TGTGCCAGCAGCTTGCGGGACAGGGCTACCTACGAGCAGTACTTC. The rearrangement uses TRBV5-4 and TRBJ2-7, with 9 bases fitting TRBD1. The CDR3 sequence is 15 residues long. Germline V gene lookup returns CDR1 SGHNT and CDR2 YYREEE (reference sequence). The V and J ends lost 1 base and 2 bases, in that order; junction bases with no gene match: 4.

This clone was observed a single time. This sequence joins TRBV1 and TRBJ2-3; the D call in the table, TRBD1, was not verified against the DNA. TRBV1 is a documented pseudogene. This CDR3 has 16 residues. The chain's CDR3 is CTSSYWQGQGTDTQYF. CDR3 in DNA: TGCACCAGCAGCTACTGGCAAGGACAGGGCACAGATACGCAGTATTTT.

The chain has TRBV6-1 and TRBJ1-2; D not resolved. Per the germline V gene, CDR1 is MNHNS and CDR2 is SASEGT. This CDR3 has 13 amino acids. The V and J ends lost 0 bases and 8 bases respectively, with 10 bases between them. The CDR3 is CASSEAGSGGYTF. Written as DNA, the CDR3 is TGTGCCAGCAGTGAAGCAGGGTCTGGAGGCTACACCTTC.

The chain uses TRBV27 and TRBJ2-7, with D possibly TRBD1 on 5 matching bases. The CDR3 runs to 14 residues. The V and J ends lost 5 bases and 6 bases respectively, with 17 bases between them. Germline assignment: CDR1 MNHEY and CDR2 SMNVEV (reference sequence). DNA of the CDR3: TGTGCCAGCAGTCGACAGTACATCTTCCGCGAGCAGTACTTC. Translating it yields CASSRQYIFREQYF.

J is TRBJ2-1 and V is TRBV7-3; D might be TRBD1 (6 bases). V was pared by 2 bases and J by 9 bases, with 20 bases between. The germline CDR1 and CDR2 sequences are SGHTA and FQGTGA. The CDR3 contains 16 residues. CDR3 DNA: TGTGCCAGCAGCTTAGGGGGCAGAGGGGAAAGGGGTGAGCAGTTCTTC. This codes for CASSLGGRGERGEQFF.

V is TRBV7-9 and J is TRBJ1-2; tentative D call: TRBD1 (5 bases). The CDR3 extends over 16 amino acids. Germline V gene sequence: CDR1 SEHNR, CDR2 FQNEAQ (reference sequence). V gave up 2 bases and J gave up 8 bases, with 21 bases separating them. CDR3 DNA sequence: TGTGCCAGCAGCTTAAATTTAATGGAGACAGAACGCGGCTACACCTTC. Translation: CASSLNLMETERGYTF.

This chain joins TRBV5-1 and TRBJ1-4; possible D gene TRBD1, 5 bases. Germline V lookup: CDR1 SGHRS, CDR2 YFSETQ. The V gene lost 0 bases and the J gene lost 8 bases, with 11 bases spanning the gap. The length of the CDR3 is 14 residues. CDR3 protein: CASSLDANREKLFF. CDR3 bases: TGCGCCAGCAGCTTGGATGCAAACAGGGAAAAACTGTTTTTT.

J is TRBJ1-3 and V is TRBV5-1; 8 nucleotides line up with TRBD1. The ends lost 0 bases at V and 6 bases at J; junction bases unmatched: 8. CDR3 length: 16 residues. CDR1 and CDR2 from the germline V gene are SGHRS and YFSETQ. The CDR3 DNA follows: TGCGCCAGCAGCTTGGGTCAGGGGGCAAACGAAAACACCATATATTTT. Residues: CASSLGQGANENTIYF. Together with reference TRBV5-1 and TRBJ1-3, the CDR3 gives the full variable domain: KAGVTQTPRYLIKTRGQQVTLSCSPISGHRSVSWYQQTPGQGLQFLFEYFSETQRNKGNFPGRFSGRQFSNSRSEMNVSTLELGDSALYLCASSLGQGANENTIYFGEGSWLTVV.

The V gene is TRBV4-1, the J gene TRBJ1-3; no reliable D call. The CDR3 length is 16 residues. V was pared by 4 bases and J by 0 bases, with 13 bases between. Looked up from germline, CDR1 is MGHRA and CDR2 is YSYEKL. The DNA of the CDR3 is TGCGCCAGCAGCCTTTTACGGGTCTACTCTGGAAACACCATATATTTT. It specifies CASSLLRVYSGNTIYF.

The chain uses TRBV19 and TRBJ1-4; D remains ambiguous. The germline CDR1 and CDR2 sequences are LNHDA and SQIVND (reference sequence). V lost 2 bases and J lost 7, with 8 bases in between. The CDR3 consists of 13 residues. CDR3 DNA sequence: TGTGCCAGTAGTATATCTTTGGGTGAAAAACTGTTTTTT. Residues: CASSISLGEKLFF.

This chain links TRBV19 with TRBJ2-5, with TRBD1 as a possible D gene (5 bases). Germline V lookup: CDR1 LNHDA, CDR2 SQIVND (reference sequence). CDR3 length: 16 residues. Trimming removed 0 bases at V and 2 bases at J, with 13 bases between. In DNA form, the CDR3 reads TGTGCCAGTAGTATAGATTTAGGGGCTGGGCAAGAGACCCAGTACTTC. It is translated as CASSIDLGAGQETQYF.

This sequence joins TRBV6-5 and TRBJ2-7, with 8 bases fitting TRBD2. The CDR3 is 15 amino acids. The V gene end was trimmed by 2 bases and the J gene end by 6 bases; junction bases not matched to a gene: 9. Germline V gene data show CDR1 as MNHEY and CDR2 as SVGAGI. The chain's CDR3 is CASSYGPGGPSEQYF. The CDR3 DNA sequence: TGTGCCAGCAGTTACGGTCCGGGAGGGCCGTCCGAGCAGTACTTC.

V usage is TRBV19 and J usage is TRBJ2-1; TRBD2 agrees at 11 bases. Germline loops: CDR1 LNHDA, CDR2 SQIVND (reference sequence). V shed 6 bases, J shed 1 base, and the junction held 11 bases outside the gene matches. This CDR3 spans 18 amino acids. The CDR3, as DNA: TGTGCCAGTAGCACCCACCCCCTAGCGGGAGGATCCTACAATGAGCAGTTCTTC. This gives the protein CASSTHPLAGGSYNEQFF.